The 14 T cell receptor beta chains reported below all come from one sample, sequenced in a study of human T cells and chemical hapten exposure. Time point in this sample: patch test 1, 2 weeks after DPC sensitization. The treatment denotes: therapeutic diphenylcyclopropenone sensitization with weekly scalp DPC. Each CDR3 protein is one row after TCRdb ran MiXCR on the RACE reads. The table lists around 120,000 distinct CDR3 sequences, about 12% of them singletons, with 1.4% in the top ten. This material consisted of whole blood, taken in connection with sensitization to the hapten diphenylcyclopropenone (DPC). The source of these receptors is a woman in her fifties or sixties with alopecia areata. Some clones in this sample may be carry-over from other donors' samples.

The V gene is TRBV27, the J gene TRBJ1-5, with 8 bases aligning to TRBD1. This CDR3 comprises 16 residues. Germline trimming cut 7 bases from V and 0 bases from J; bases unmatched to any gene: 8. The germline V gene has CDR1 MNHEY and CDR2 SMNVEV (reference sequence). The CDR3 reads CASNPGQGFSNQPQHF. DNA for the CDR3: TGTGCCAGCAATCCAGGACAGGGATTTAGCAATCAGCCCCAGCATTTT.

A few counts support this clonotype. The chain links TRBV4-1 to TRBJ1-1; D not certain. Trimming stripped 1 base from V and 1 base from J, with 10 bases between. CDR1 MGHRA and CDR2 YSYEKL come from the germline V gene. This CDR3 is 15 amino acids long. The CDR3 DNA is TGCGCCAGCAGCCAAGTCTCCAGGCAGAACACTGAAGCTTTCTTT. Its protein product is CASSQVSRQNTEAFF.

This clonotype was counted only a few times. The chain joins TRBV5-1 to TRBJ1-1, with D uncertain. Germline lookup yields CDR1 SGHRS and CDR2 YFSETQ. This CDR3 is built from 15 residues. Trimming took 1 base from V and 1 from J, leaving 11 bases between them. As DNA, the CDR3 is TGCGCCAGCAGCTTGAGTGCTCAGGAGAACACTGAAGCTTTCTTT. The encoded protein is CASSLSAQENTEAFF. The full variable domain, with the rest looked up from reference TRBV5-1 and TRBJ1-1, is KAGVTQTPRYLIKTRGQQVTLSCSPISGHRSVSWYQQTPGQGLQFLFEYFSETQRNKGNFPGRFSGRQFSNSRSEMNVSTLELGDSALYLCASSLSAQENTEAFFGQGTRLTVV.

The gene calls are TRBV5-1 and TRBJ2-5; D is undetermined. The CDR3 length is 13 residues. The V and J ends lost 4 bases and 0 bases respectively, with 7 bases between them. Germline V CDR1 and CDR2: SGHRS, YFSETQ. DNA for the CDR3: TGCGCCAGCAGCCCGGCGTACCAAGAGACCCAGTACTTC. Protein product: CASSPAYQETQYF.

In this sample, this clonotype turned up many times. The V and J genes are TRBV9 and TRBJ2-6, with 9 bases aligning to TRBD1. V shed 3 bases and J 2 bases; nucleotides not matched to a gene: 3. This CDR3 is built from 16 residues. Germline V gives CDR1 SGDLS, CDR2 YYNGEE. This CDR3 is CASSETGGAGANVLTF. As DNA, the CDR3 is TGTGCCAGCAGCGAAACAGGGGGCGCTGGGGCCAACGTCCTGACTTTC.

This clonotype came up many times. This chain links TRBV11-3 with TRBJ2-1; TRBD2 matches at 9 bases. This CDR3 has 17 amino acids. The V gene end was trimmed by 1 base and the J gene end by 7 bases; junction bases not matched to a gene: 11. Germline-derived CDR1 and CDR2 are SGHNT and YENEEA. CDR3 nucleotide sequence: TGTGCCAGCAGCTTAGGGCTAGCGGGGAGAGGTCGGAATGAGCAGTTCTTC. Protein sequence: CASSLGLAGRGRNEQFF.

The chain uses TRBV7-2 and TRBJ1-6; possible D gene TRBD1, 5 bases. Germline V gives CDR1 SGHTA, CDR2 FQGNSA. The CDR3 loop spans 15 amino acids. Trimming took off 3 bases at V and 14 bases at J, with 20 bases between the two ends. CDR3 sequence: CASSFDGTQTVTLHF. Written as DNA, the CDR3 is TGTGCCAGCAGCTTTGATGGGACCCAAACTGTAACCCTCCACTTT.

The sample holds a few counts of this clonotype. The CDR3 loop reads CASSTGVWGNQPQHF. CDR3 in DNA: TGTGCCAGCAGTACCGGAGTCTGGGGCAATCAGCCCCAGCATTTT. The chain carries TRBV28 and TRBJ1-5; no clear D gene. The germline V and J ends were trimmed by 5 bases and 2 bases, with 13 bases remaining between them. The length of the CDR3 is 15 residues. CDR1 is MDHEN and CDR2 is SYDVKM in the germline V gene.

There are many counts of this clonotype. The J gene is TRBJ1-6, the V gene TRBV18, with 10 bases identical to TRBD1. CDR3 size: 15 residues. Germline lookup yields CDR1 KGHSH and CDR2 LQKENI. The V segment lost 3 bases and the J segment 10 bases; nucleotides outside the gene matches: 6. CDR3 amino acids: CASSPWDRGGSPLHF. CDR3 nucleotide sequence: TGTGCCAGCTCACCCTGGGACAGGGGTGGCTCACCCCTCCACTTT.

This clonotype was observed many times. V usage is TRBV5-1 and J usage is TRBJ1-2; 9 nucleotides agree with TRBD1. Germline CDR1 and CDR2: SGHRS and YFSETQ. The CDR3 contains 14 residues. Trimming took 4 bases from V and 8 from J; bases not matched to a gene: 9. The CDR3 region has the DNA TGCGCCAGCAGCCGGACAGGGGATGAGGTCGGCTACACCTTC. Encoded protein: CASSRTGDEVGYTF.

The DNA for the CDR3 is TGTGCCAGCAACCGAGAGTGGGAAGAGACCCAGTACTTC. It encodes CASNREWEETQYF. This rearrangement joins TRBV28 to TRBJ2-5; no firm D call. V lost 7 bases and J lost 3, with 12 bases in between. The germline V gene encodes CDR1 MDHEN and CDR2 SYDVKM. CDR3 length: 13 residues.

This clonotype appeared a few times. The chain recombines TRBV6-6 with TRBJ2-6, with D perhaps matching TRBD2 (6 bases). The V gene lost 5 bases and the J gene lost 3 bases, with 14 bases spanning the gap. This CDR3 spans 16 amino acids. CDR1 is MNHNY, CDR2 SVGAGI, per germline (reference sequence). The CDR3 coding sequence is TGTGCCAGCAGTCCAGCCGGGGGAGGTGGGGCCAACGTCCTGACTTTC. Amino acids: CASSPAGGGGANVLTF.

There are many counts of this clonotype. The CDR3 spells CSASRTGNTYEQYF. The CDR3 DNA is TGCAGTGCTAGCCGAACCGGGAACACCTACGAGCAGTACTTC. This chain connects TRBV20-1 to TRBJ2-7, with TRBD2 as a possible D gene (5 bases). Germline loops: CDR1 DFQATT, CDR2 SNEGSKA (reference sequence). CDR3 length: 14 amino acids. The V and J ends lost 3 bases and 2 bases respectively, with 14 bases between them.

At least ten counts were recorded for this clonotype. The chain combines TRBV5-1 with TRBJ1-5, with 7 bases aligning to TRBD1. There are 14 residues in the CDR3. The V gene's germline CDR1 is SGHRS and CDR2 YFSETQ. With V trimmed by 4 bases and J by 2 bases, 3 bases remained unmatched. CDR3 sequence reads: CASSAGQGNQPQHF. The CDR3 bases are TGCGCCAGCAGCGCCGGACAGGGCAATCAGCCCCAGCATTTT.